This T cell receptor (beta chain) was sequenced in a study of blood T cell repertoires in COVID-19. Study as a whole: COVID-19 samples collected from the United States, Italy and Spain covered acute and convalescent phases. Sample material is recorded as cDNA or gDNA derived from T cells, B-cell-depleted T cells, or PBMCs.

Source study methods: Cell counts per sample came from amplifying reference gene primers. Sequencing used immunoSEQ multiplex PCR; TCRdb keeps in-frame clones, though not all of them. D and trimming come from the DNA, and the V and J calls and clone size come from that table. The data contain 250,000 to 300,000 clones, almost 90% of them singletons. CDR3 length: 14 residues. From germline, CDR1 is MNHEY and CDR2 SVGAGI. The V end lost 4 bases, the J end lost 0 bases, and 7 bases lay between the germline ends. Patients of the Seattle cohort, enrolled during active infection, were followed longitudinally. A note on this clone: The same CDR3 can be traced to other DNA sequences in this sample.

The V and J genes are TRBV6-5 and TRBJ1-3; D may be TRBD1 (5 bases). The sequencing input was peripheral blood. The source of this sequence is a woman aged 25 to 45 with COVID-19, enrolled during active disease. This CDR3 is CASSFQGSGNTIYF. Written as DNA, the CDR3 is TGTGCCAGCAGTTTTCAGGGCTCTGGAAACACCATATATTTT.